The clone carrying this T cell receptor beta chain has at least ten counts. Its antigen remains unidentified. Amplification from RNA transcripts yielded the TCR beta CDR3 regions. The workflow started with a first-round RT-PCR run with HTBI primers and then moved on to a second-round multiplex PCR. TCRdb re-analysed the multiplex PCR reads in MiXCR, keeping a single row per CDR3 protein. Found here are 680,000 or so distinct CDR3 sequences, 22% of them singletons; the top ten hold 7.1%. Physicians reached a diagnosis by relying on clinical symptoms, serum thyroxine, TRAb, thyroid ultrasound and orbital computed tomography. This sample stems from a study of Graves' ophthalmopathy and Graves' hyperthyroidism. Study-wide points: Ophthalmopathy could be told apart from stable hyperthyroidism by a 13-signature model (87.88% sensitivity, about 81% specificity).

CDR3 length: 15 amino acids. Germline V gene data show CDR1 as MNHEY and CDR2 as SVGAGI. V was shortened by 0 bases and J by 1 base, with 6 bases between the two germline ends. The chain couples TRBV6-5 to TRBJ2-2; D gene ambiguous. The source is a woman aged 18 to 35 with stable Graves' hyperthyroidism. Some clones in this sample may be carry-over from other donors' samples. The specimen was peripheral blood. CDR3 region: CASSYSMGNTGELFF. CDR3 sequence (DNA): TGTGCCAGCAGTTACTCGATGGGGAACACCGGGGAGCTGTTTTTT.